This passage covers 30 T cell receptor beta chains from one sample sequenced in a study of OX40 agonist ivuxolimab in advanced cancers. The protocol was immunoSEQ multiplex PCR, while the TCRdb copy is restricted to in-frame clones and leaves out a portion. Among about 54,000 clones listed, roughly 86% were seen once. Source: CD4+ or CD8+ T cells sorted from blood, taken in a trial of the OX40 agonist ivuxolimab. Receptor source: an adult with an advanced solid tumor such as melanoma, head and neck, liver or kidney cancer.

The chain joins TRBV29-1 to TRBJ2-7; 10 nucleotides agree with TRBD1. The length of the CDR3 is 12 residues. Germline CDR1 is SQVTM and CDR2 is ANQGSEA. Unmatched junction bases numbered 5, after V lost 5 bases and J lost 7 bases. The CDR3 DNA follows: TGCAGCGTTTCTGGGACAGGGGTAGAGCAGTACTTC. It codes for CSVSGTGVEQYF.

The chain joins TRBV11-2 to TRBJ2-2; D assignment may be TRBD1 or TRBD2 (5 bases each). The CDR3 extends over 14 amino acids. Trimming cost V 0 bases and J 6 bases, with 8 bases left between them. Germline V gives CDR1 SGHAT, CDR2 FQNNGV. In DNA, the CDR3 is TGTGCCAGCAGCTTAGATTGGGGACCCGGGGAGCTGTTTTTT. Protein product: CASSLDWGPGELFF.

This chain joins TRBV28 and TRBJ1-1, with a weak D call TRBD1 (5 bases). Germline CDR1 reads MDHEN; CDR2 reads SYDVKM. V was shortened by 5 bases and J by 6 bases, with 16 bases between the two germline ends. The CDR3 length is 14 residues. The CDR3 spells CASSGADPGAEAFF. DNA of the CDR3: TGTGCCAGCAGTGGGGCGGACCCTGGTGCTGAAGCTTTCTTT.

The chain joins TRBV5-6 to TRBJ2-7, with a weak D call TRBD2 (5 bases). Trimming removed 4 bases at V and 2 bases at J, with 13 bases between. Germline lookup yields CDR1 SGHDT and CDR2 YYEEEE. The CDR3 spans 14 residues. The CDR3 loop is CASSLPGKTYEQYF. For the CDR3, the DNA is TGTGCCAGCAGCCTCCCGGGGAAAACCTACGAGCAGTACTTC.

The chain combines TRBV4-2 with TRBJ2-1, with 7 bases fitting TRBD2. Germline values: CDR1 LGHNA, CDR2 YNFKEQ. V was clipped by 0 bases and J by 9 bases; unmatched bases: 5. The CDR3 runs to 14 residues. The CDR3 DNA follows: TGTGCCAGCAGCCAAGAACGGGAGGTTACTGAGCAGTTCTTC. As protein: CASSQEREVTEQFF.

The gene calls are TRBV4-1 and TRBJ2-7; D unclear. With 0 bases removed from V and 1 base from J, the gap between germline ends came to 19 bases. The CDR3 contains 18 residues. From germline, CDR1 is MGHRA and CDR2 YSYEKL. CDR3 protein: CASSQDSTSAWGSYEQYF. The CDR3 DNA reads TGCGCCAGCAGCCAAGATTCCACGTCGGCATGGGGATCCTACGAGCAGTACTTC.

V and J are TRBV7-3 and TRBJ2-3; D could derive from TRBD1 or TRBD2 (5 bases each). Germline loops: CDR1 SGHTA, CDR2 FQGTGA. V was shortened by 1 base and J by 9 bases, with 8 bases between the two germline ends. CDR3 length: 12 residues. CDR3 region: CASSLIGDTQYF. DNA of the CDR3: TGTGCCAGCAGCTTAATAGGGGACACGCAGTATTTT.

In regard to this clone: Other nucleotide sequences from this sample produce the same CDR3. The J gene is TRBJ2-7, the V gene TRBV28; TRBD2 agrees at 9 bases. Germline loops: CDR1 MDHEN, CDR2 SYDVKM. The CDR3 covers 14 residues. J gave up 2 bases and V 6 bases, and 5 bases lay outside the gene matches. CDR3 loop: CASRTGLAPYEQYF. CDR3 bases: TGTGCCAGCAGAACGGGACTAGCTCCCTACGAGCAGTACTTC.

Comment on this clone: One junction end does not reproduce the germline sequence, and a read error may be involved. The rearrangement uses TRBV5-5 and TRBJ2-2; 8 bases align to TRBD1. This CDR3 is 14 amino acids long. Germline V lookup: CDR1 SGHKS, CDR2 YYEKEE (reference sequence). The CDR3 DNA follows: TGTGCCAGCAGCTTCCGGGACATACAGGGGGGGCTGTTTTTT. Its protein product is CASSFRDIQGGLFF.

The CDR3 DNA is TGCGCCAGCAGCTTGGGCGGGGATCGGAATCAGCCCCAGCATTTT. This translates into CASSLGGDRNQPQHF. This rearrangement joins TRBV5-1 to TRBJ1-5; D unresolved. Germline values: CDR1 SGHRS, CDR2 YFSETQ. V gave up 0 bases and J gave up 4 bases, with 11 bases separating them. The CDR3 is 15 residues long.

This sequence joins TRBV6-1 and TRBJ1-2; 10 bases are shared with TRBD1. CDR3 length: 17 amino acids. CDR1 and CDR2 from the germline V gene are MNHNS and SASEGT. With 1 base clipped from V and 5 bases from J, the junction kept 10 bases outside the gene matches. CDR3 amino acids: CASSEVLSPGQGYGYTF. The CDR3 DNA is TGTGCCAGCAGTGAAGTCCTCTCGCCGGGACAGGGGTATGGCTACACCTTC.

The chain links TRBV29-1 to TRBJ2-7, with 8 bases that match TRBD2. The CDR3 consists of 13 residues. V dropped 4 bases and J dropped 7; count of bases not matched to a gene: 9. Looked up from germline, CDR1 is SQVTM and CDR2 is ANQGSEA. Written as DNA, the CDR3 is TGCAGCGTTGCGTCTAGCGGGTTCGGAGAGCAGTACTTC. Protein: CSVASSGFGEQYF.

The chain combines TRBV14 with TRBJ2-2, with D hard to call. V was cut by 4 bases and J by 4 bases, with 7 bases left in between. CDR3 length equals 13 residues. CDR1 and CDR2 from the germline V gene are SGHDN and FVKESK. The CDR3 DNA reads as TGTGCCAGCAGCCTGACCGTCACCGGGGAGCTGTTTTTT. It specifies CASSLTVTGELFF.

The rearrangement uses TRBV27 and TRBJ2-5; D perhaps matches TRBD1 (5 bases). This CDR3 is 11 amino acids long. From germline, CDR1 is MNHEY and CDR2 SMNVEV (reference sequence). Trimming removed 6 bases at V and 3 bases at J, with 5 bases between. The CDR3 protein is CASRTEETQYF. The CDR3 region has the DNA TGTGCCAGCAGGACAGAAGAGACCCAGTACTTC.

The table lists this clone with a few counts. The chain joins TRBV18 to TRBJ2-3; a weak D match, TRBD2 (6 bases). This CDR3 has 15 residues. V lost 6 bases, J lost 5 bases, and 18 bases lay in between. Germline CDR1 is KGHSH and CDR2 is LQKENI. The CDR3 coding sequence is TGTGCCAGCTCTCGGGCGGGGTTATTGAGAGATACGCAGTATTTT. Its protein is CASSRAGLLRDTQYF.

This clone was detected once. The V and J genes are TRBV13 and TRBJ2-4; 13 bases are a match to TRBD2. CDR3 length equals 19 residues. V lost 4 bases to trimming and J lost 1 base; unmatched junction nucleotides: 10. Germline CDR1 is PRHDT and CDR2 is FYEKMQ (reference sequence). The CDR3 DNA reads as TGTGCCAGCAGCTCCGGACTAGCGGGAGACCCCCTGGCCAAAAACATTCAGTACTTC. Translating it yields CASSSGLAGDPLAKNIQYF.

The V and J genes are TRBV29-1 and TRBJ1-1; 9 nucleotides align to TRBD1. J gave up 5 bases and V 6 bases, and 7 bases lay outside the gene matches. CDR1 SQVTM and CDR2 ANQGSEA come from the germline V gene. The CDR3 sequence is 13 residues long. The CDR3, as DNA: TGCAGCGTATGCCGGGACAGGGATACTGAAGCTTTCTTT. This codes for CSVCRDRDTEAFF.

The V gene is TRBV28, the J gene TRBJ2-5; 13 bases are a match to TRBD2. Germline-derived CDR1 and CDR2 are MDHEN and SYDVKM. V trimming: 5 bases; J trimming: 2 bases; junction bases outside the gene matches: 14. The length of the CDR3 is 19 residues. The CDR3 sequence is CASSGRQGTSGNGQETQYF. CDR3 nucleotides: TGTGCCAGCAGTGGCCGACAGGGGACTAGCGGGAATGGGCAAGAGACCCAGTACTTC.

This chain uses TRBV5-6 with TRBJ2-7; D possibly corresponds to TRBD2 (6 bases). The CDR3 is 15 residues long. Trimming stripped 7 bases from V and 0 bases from J, with 17 bases between. The germline gives CDR1 SGHDT, CDR2 YYEEEE. CDR3 amino acids: CASALTGGSSYEQYF. The CDR3 DNA reads as TGTGCCAGCGCCTTAACAGGAGGGAGCTCCTACGAGCAGTACTTC.

The chain combines TRBV6-6 with TRBJ2-7, with 8 nucleotides matching TRBD2. The V gene's germline CDR1 is MNHNY and CDR2 SVGAGI (reference sequence). The CDR3 is 13 amino acids. J was trimmed by 0 bases and V by 7 bases; bases with no gene match: 2. CDR3 DNA sequence: TGTGCCAGCATAGCGGGATCCTCCTACGAGCAGTACTTC. Translated: CASIAGSSYEQYF.

The rearrangement joins TRBV14 to TRBJ1-4, with D possibly being TRBD1 (6 bases). V was pared by 3 bases and J by 7 bases, with 18 bases between. Germline V gene data show CDR1 as SGHDN and CDR2 as FVKESK. CDR3 length: 16 amino acids. The CDR3 sequence is CASSHGGRRLSEKLFF. For the CDR3, the DNA is TGTGCCAGCAGCCACGGGGGGCGTCGTCTTTCTGAAAAACTGTTTTTT.

The V and J genes are TRBV15 and TRBJ2-1; D could derive from TRBD1 or TRBD2 (5 bases each). Germline V lookup: CDR1 LNHNV, CDR2 YYDKDF (reference sequence). Trimming took off 5 bases at V and 3 bases at J, with 23 bases between the two ends. This CDR3 comprises 18 residues. CDR3 loop: CATSPRGASLSNYNEQFF. Here the CDR3 DNA reads TGTGCCACCAGCCCTAGAGGGGCTAGCCTTTCGAACTACAATGAGCAGTTCTTC.

The V and J genes are TRBV9 and TRBJ2-3; TRBD2 matches 8 bases. Trimming at V came to 4 bases and at J to 0 bases, leaving 7 bases not matched to a gene. The CDR3 extends over 16 amino acids. Germline V CDR1 and CDR2: SGDLS, YYNGEE. The CDR3 DNA is TGTGCCAGCAGCCGGCGACTAGCGACTAGCACAGATACGCAGTATTTT. It is translated as CASSRRLATSTDTQYF.

The genes are TRBV28 and TRBJ2-3; D might be TRBD2 (6 bases). Germline CDR1 reads MDHEN; CDR2 reads SYDVKM. The CDR3 is 14 residues long. V was clipped by 8 bases and J by 1 base, with 13 bases between them. CDR3 sequence reads: CASLLTRGTDTQYF. CDR3 coding DNA: TGTGCCAGCCTCCTGACTAGGGGCACAGATACGCAGTATTTT.

As for this clone: This CDR3 is also generated by other DNA sequences in the sample. The chain carries TRBV7-2 and TRBJ2-7; 7 bases fit TRBD1. The CDR3 is 13 amino acids. Trimming cost V 5 bases and J 0 bases; bases outside gene matches: 1. Per the germline V gene, CDR1 is SGHTA and CDR2 is FQGNSA. CDR3 bases: TGTGCCAGCAGCCCAGGGGGCTCCTACGAGCAGTACTTC. Translating gives CASSPGGSYEQYF.

The chain has TRBV7-2 and TRBJ2-5; D ambiguous. The J call may be wrong; the DNA end is better matched by TRBJ2-7. Germline V gene lookup returns CDR1 SGHTA and CDR2 FQGNSA. The CDR3 is 15 amino acids. The CDR3 is CASSLFRHQSYEQYF. CDR3 coding DNA: TGTGCCAGCAGCTTATTCAGACACCAATCCTACGAGCAGTACTTC.

This chain uses TRBV5-4 with TRBJ2-7; D possibly matches TRBD1 or TRBD2 (5 bases each). The germline gives CDR1 SGHNT, CDR2 YYREEE (reference sequence). The V gene lost 4 bases and the J gene lost 6 bases, with 17 bases spanning the gap. CDR3 length equals 14 residues. Here the CDR3 DNA reads TGTGCCAGCAGCCCCGGGACCTACCGGTCCGAGCAGTACTTC. Encoded protein: CASSPGTYRSEQYF.

The rearrangement uses TRBV4-1 and TRBJ2-7, with D unclear. The CDR3 loop spans 17 amino acids. Trimming shortened V by 0 bases and J by 1 base, and 16 bases separated the two germline ends. Germline CDR1 MGHRA, CDR2 YSYEKL. CDR3 nucleotide sequence: TGCGCCAGCAGCCAAGATAAAGAGACACTAAGATCCTACGAGCAGTACTTC. Translating gives CASSQDKETLRSYEQYF.

This sequence joins TRBV27 and TRBJ1-2, with no clear D. The CDR3 extends over 14 amino acids. V was shortened by 6 bases and J by 8 bases, with 19 bases between the two germline ends. CDR1 MNHEY and CDR2 SMNVEV come from the germline V gene (reference sequence). The CDR3 DNA sequence: TGTGCCAGCAGGGAAGCGTCCGAAACGGGAGGCTACACCTTC. Its protein is CASREASETGGYTF.

The chain uses TRBV7-2 and TRBJ2-7, with 14 positions matching TRBD2. The germline gives CDR1 SGHTA, CDR2 FQGNSA. V dropped 5 bases and J dropped 7; count of bases not matched to a gene: 4. The CDR3 spans 14 residues. The CDR3: CASSRGLAGEEQYF. The CDR3 nucleotides read TGTGCCAGCAGCCGGGGACTAGCGGGAGAAGAGCAGTACTTC. Full variable domain (rest looked up from reference TRBV7-2 and TRBJ2-7): GAGVSQSPSNKVTEKGKDVELRCDPISGHTALYWYRQSLGQGLEFLIYFQGNSAPDKSGLPSDRFSAERTGGSVSTLTIQRTQQEDSAVYLCASSRGLAGEEQYFGPGTRLTVT.